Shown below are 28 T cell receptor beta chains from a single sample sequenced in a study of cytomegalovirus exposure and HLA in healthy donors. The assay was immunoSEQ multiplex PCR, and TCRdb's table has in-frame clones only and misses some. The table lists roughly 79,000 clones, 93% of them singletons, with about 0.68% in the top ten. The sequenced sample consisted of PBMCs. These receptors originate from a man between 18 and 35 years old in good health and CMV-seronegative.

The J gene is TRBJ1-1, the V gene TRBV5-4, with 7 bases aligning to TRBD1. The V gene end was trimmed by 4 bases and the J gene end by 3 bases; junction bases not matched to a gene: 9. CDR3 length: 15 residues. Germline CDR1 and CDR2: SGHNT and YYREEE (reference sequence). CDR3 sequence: CASSLRQGGDTEAFF. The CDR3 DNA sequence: TGTGCCAGCAGCCTCCGACAGGGCGGGGACACTGAAGCTTTCTTT.

CDR3 DNA: TGTGCCAGCTCACCCCTCATGGGAGGGGGGAGAGAAAAACTGTTTTTT. It yields the protein CASSPLMGGGREKLFF. The rearrangement joins TRBV18 to TRBJ1-4; D possibly corresponds to TRBD1 (6 bases). Trimming took off 3 bases at V and 8 bases at J, with 19 bases between the two ends. CDR1 KGHSH and CDR2 LQKENI come from the germline V gene. The CDR3 extends over 16 amino acids.

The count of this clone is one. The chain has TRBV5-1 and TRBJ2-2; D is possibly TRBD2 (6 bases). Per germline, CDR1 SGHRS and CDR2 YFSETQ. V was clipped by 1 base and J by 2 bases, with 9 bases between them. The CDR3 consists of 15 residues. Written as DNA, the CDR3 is TGCGCCAGCAGCTTGCCAGGGACTAACACCGGGGAGCTGTTTTTT. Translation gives CASSLPGTNTGELFF.

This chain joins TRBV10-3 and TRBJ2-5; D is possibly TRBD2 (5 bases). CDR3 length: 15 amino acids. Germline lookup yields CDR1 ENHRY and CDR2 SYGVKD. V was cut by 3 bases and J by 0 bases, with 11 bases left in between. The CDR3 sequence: CAISDEGRDQETQYF. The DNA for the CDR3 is TGTGCCATCAGTGATGAGGGTAGGGACCAAGAGACCCAGTACTTC.

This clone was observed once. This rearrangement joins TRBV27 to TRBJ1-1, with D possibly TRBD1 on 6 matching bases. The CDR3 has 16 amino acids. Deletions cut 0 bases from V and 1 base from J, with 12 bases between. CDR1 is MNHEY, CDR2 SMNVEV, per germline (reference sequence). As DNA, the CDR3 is TGTGCCAGCAGTTTATCGTACGGACAGCAGAACACTGAAGCTTTCTTT. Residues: CASSLSYGQQNTEAFF.

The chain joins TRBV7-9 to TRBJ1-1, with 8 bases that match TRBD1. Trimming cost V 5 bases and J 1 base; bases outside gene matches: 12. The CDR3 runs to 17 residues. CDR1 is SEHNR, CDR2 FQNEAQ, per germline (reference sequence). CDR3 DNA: TGTGCCAGCAGCCCCGGACAGGGACTATGGCGGAACACTGAAGCTTTCTTT. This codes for CASSPGQGLWRNTEAFF.

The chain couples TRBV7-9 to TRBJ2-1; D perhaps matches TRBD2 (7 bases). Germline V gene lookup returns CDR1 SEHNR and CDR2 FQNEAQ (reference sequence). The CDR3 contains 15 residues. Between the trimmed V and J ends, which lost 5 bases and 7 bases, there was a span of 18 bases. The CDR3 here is CASSPGGGRGNEQFF. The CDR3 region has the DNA TGTGCCAGCAGCCCAGGCGGGGGTAGGGGGAATGAGCAGTTCTTC.

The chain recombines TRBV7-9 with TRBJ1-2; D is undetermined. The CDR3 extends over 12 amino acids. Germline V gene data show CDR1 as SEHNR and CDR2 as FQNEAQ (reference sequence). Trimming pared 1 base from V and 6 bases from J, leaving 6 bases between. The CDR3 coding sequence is TGTGCCAGCAGCTTAGGTACAGATGGCTACACCTTC. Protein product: CASSLGTDGYTF.

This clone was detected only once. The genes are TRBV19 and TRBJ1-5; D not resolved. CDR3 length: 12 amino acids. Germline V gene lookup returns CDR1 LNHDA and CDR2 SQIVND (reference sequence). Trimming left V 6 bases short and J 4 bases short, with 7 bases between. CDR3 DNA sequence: TGTGCCAGTAGGACACGGAATCAGCCCCAGCATTTT. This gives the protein CASRTRNQPQHF.

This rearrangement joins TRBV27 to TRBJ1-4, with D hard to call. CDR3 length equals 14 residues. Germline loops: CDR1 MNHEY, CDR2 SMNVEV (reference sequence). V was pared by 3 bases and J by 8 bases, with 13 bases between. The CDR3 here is CASSFGPEWEKLFF. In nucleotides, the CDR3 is TGTGCCAGCAGTTTCGGTCCCGAATGGGAAAAACTGTTTTTT.

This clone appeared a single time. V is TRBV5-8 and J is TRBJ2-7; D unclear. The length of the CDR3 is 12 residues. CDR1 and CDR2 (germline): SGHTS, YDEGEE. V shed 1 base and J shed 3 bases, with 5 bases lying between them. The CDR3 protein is CASSLSDYEQYF. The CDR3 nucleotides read TGTGCCAGCAGCTTGTCAGACTACGAGCAGTACTTC.

CDR3 coding DNA: TGCAGCGTTTTGACTAGCGGGGACTACAATGAGCAGTTCTTC. Its translation is CSVLTSGDYNEQFF. V gene TRBV29-1 combines with J gene TRBJ2-1; 11 nucleotides line up with TRBD2. In germline, CDR1 is SQVTM, CDR2 ANQGSEA. J was trimmed by 3 bases and V by 5 bases; bases with no gene match: 3. CDR3 length: 14 amino acids.

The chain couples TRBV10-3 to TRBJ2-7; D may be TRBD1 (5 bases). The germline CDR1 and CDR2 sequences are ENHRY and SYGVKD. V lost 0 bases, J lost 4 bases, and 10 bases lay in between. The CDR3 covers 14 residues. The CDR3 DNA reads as TGTGCCATCAGTGAGTCGCAGGGAAGTTACGAGCAGTACTTC. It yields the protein CAISESQGSYEQYF.

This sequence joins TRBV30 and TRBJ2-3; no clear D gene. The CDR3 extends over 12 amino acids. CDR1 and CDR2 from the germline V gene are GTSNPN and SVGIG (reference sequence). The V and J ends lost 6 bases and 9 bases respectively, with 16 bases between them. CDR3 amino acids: CACHYHLGTQYF. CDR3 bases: TGTGCCTGCCACTACCACCTCGGAACGCAGTATTTT.

The CDR3 nucleotides read TGTGCCAGCAGTGAAGCTTCAGGGGACACTGAAGCTTTCTTT. Its protein is CASSEASGDTEAFF. V gene TRBV6-1 combines with J gene TRBJ1-1; the D gene is possibly TRBD1 (6 bases). The ends were cut back, 0 bases at V and 3 bases at J, with 8 bases in the middle. Germline loops: CDR1 MNHNS, CDR2 SASEGT. There are 14 residues in the CDR3.

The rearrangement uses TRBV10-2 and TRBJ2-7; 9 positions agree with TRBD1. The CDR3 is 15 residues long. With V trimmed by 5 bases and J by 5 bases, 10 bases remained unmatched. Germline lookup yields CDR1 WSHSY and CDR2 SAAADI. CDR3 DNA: TGCGCCAGCAGTCCCCGAGGACAGGGGATCAACGAGCAGTACTTC. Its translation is CASSPRGQGINEQYF.

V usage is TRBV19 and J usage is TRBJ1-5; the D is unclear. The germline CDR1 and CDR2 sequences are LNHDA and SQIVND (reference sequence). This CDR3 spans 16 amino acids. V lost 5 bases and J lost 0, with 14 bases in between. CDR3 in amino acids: CASSPRPRNSNQPQHF. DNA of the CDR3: TGTGCCAGTAGTCCCCGGCCGAGGAATAGCAATCAGCCCCAGCATTTT.

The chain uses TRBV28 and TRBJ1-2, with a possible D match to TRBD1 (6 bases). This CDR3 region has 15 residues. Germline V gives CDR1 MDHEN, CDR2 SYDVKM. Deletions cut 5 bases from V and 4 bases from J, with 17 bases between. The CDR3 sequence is CASSPTGTGLYGYTF. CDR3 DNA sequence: TGTGCCAGCAGTCCCACAGGGACGGGGCTCTATGGCTACACCTTC.

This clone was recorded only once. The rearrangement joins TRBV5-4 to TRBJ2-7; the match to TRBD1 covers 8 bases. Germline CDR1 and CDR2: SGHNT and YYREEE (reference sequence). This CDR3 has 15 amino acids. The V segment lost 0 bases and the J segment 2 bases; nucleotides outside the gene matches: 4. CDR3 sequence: CASSLARTGTYEQYF. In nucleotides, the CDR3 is TGTGCCAGCAGCTTGGCTAGGACAGGGACCTACGAGCAGTACTTC.

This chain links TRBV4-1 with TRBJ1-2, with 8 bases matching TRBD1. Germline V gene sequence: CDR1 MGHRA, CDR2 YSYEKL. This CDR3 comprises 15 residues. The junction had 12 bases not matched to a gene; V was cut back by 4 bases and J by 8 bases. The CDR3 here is CASSLGTGLGLGYTF. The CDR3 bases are TGCGCCAGCAGCCTCGGGACAGGCCTTGGTTTGGGCTACACCTTC.

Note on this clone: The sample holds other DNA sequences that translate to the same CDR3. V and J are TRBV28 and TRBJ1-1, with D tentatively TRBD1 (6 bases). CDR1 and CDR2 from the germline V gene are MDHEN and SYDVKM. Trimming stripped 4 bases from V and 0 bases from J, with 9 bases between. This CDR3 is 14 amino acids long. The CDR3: CASSSTGLNTEAFF. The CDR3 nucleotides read TGTGCCAGCAGTTCGACAGGTCTGAACACTGAAGCTTTCTTT.

The chain's CDR3 is CASSVRQGKTEAFF. CDR3 bases: TGTGCCAGCAGTGTACGACAGGGAAAGACTGAAGCTTTCTTT. V and J are TRBV2 and TRBJ1-1; TRBD1 matches at 7 bases. The germline V gene encodes CDR1 SNHLY and CDR2 FYNNEI. V lost 4 bases, J lost 5 bases, and 7 bases stayed unmatched. The CDR3 sequence is 14 residues long.

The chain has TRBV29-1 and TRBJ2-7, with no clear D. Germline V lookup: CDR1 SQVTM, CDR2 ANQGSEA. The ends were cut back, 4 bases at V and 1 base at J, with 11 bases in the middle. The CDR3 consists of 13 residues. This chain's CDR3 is CSVGARMSYEQYF. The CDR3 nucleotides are TGCAGCGTTGGGGCACGGATGTCCTACGAGCAGTACTTC.

The CDR3 coding sequence is TGTGCCAGCAGCCGGGGTCCCTCAAGATCCTACGAGCAGTACTTC. Residues: CASSRGPSRSYEQYF. The chain is built from TRBV7-2 and TRBJ2-7, with a weak D call TRBD2 (5 bases). This CDR3 region has 15 residues. Germline values: CDR1 SGHTA, CDR2 FQGNSA. V lost 5 bases to trimming and J lost 1 base, with 15 bases between them.

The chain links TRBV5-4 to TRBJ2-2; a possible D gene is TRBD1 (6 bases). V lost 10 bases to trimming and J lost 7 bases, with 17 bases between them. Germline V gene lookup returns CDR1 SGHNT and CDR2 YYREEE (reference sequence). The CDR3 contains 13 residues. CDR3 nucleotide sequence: TGTGCCCGCTCGAACGGGACAAACGGGGAGCTGTTTTTT. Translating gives CARSNGTNGELFF.

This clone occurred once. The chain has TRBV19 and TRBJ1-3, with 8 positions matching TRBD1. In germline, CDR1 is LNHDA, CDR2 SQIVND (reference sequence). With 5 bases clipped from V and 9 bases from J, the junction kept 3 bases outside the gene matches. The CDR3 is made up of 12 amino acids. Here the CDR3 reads CASSGGTGTIYF. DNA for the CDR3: TGTGCCAGTAGTGGTGGGACAGGCACCATATATTTT.

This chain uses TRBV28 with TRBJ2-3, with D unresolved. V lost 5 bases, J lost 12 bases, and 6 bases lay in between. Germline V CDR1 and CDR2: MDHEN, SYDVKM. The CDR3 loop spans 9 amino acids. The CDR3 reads CASSPLQYF. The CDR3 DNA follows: TGTGCCAGCAGTCCCCTCCAGTATTTT.

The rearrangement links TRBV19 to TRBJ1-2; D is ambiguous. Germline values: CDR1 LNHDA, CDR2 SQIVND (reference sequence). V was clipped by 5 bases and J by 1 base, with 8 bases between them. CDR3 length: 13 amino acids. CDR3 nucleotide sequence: TGTGCCAGTAGTTGGGAGGGTAACTATGGCTACACCTTC. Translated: CASSWEGNYGYTF.